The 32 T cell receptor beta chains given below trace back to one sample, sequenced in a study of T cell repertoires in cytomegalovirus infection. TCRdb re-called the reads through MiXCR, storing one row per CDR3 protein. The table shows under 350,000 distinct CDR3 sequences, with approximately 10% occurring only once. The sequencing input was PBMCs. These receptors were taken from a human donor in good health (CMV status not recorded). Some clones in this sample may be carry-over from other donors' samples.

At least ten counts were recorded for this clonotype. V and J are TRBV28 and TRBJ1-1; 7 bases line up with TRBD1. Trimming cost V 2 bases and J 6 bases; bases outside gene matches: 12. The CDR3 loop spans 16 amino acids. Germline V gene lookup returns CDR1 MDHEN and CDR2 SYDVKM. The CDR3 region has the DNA TGTGCCAGCAGTTTAGGGAGGGGGCGCGGAATCCCTGAAGCTTTCTTT. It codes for CASSLGRGRGIPEAFF.

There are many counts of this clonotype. The CDR3: CSARPSGDYNSPLHF. The CDR3 DNA reads TGCAGTGCTAGGCCCTCGGGAGACTATAATTCACCCCTCCACTTT. The V call is TRBV20-1, the J call TRBJ1-6; D uncertain. Germline assignment: CDR1 DFQATT and CDR2 SNEGSKA (reference sequence). The CDR3 has 15 residues. Trimming pared 3 bases from V and 3 bases from J, leaving 12 bases between.

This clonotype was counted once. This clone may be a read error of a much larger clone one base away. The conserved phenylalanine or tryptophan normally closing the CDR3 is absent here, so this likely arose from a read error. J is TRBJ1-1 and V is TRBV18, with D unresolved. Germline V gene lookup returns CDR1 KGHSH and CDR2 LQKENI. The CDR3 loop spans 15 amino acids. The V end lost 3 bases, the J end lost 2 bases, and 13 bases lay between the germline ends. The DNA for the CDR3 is TGTGCCAGCTCACCTCCATCCCGACAAAACACTGAAGCTTTCCTT. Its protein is CASSPPSRQNTEAFL.

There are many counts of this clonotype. The CDR3 DNA is TGTGCCAGCAGTCTAACCGACTATAAGGGGGGCAATGAGCAGTTCTTC. Encoded protein: CASSLTDYKGGNEQFF. The rearrangement joins TRBV6-1 to TRBJ2-1; D may correspond to TRBD1 or TRBD2 (6 bases each). This CDR3 spans 16 amino acids. Trimming removed 5 bases from V and 6 bases from J, with 20 bases in between. CDR1 MNHNS and CDR2 SASEGT come from the germline V gene.

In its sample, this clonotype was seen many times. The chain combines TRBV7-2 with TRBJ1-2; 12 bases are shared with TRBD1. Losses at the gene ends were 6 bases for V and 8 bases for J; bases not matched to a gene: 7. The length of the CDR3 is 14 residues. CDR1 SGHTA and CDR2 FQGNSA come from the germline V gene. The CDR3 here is CASSTGTGGKGYTF. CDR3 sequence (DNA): TGTGCCAGCAGTACCGGGACAGGGGGCAAGGGCTACACCTTC.

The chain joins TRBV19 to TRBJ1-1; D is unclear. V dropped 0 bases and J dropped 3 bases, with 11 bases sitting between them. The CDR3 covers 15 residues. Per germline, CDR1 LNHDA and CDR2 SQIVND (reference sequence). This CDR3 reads CASSIDEGWDTEAFF. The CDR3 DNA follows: TGTGCCAGTAGTATAGATGAGGGATGGGACACTGAAGCTTTCTTT.

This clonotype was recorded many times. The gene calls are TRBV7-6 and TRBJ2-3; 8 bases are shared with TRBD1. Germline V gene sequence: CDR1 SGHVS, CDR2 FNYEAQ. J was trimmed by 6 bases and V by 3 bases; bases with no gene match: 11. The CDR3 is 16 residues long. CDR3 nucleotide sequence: TGTGCCAGCAGCTTGGGCGCTTTGACAGGGGCGGATACGCAGTATTTT. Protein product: CASSLGALTGADTQYF.

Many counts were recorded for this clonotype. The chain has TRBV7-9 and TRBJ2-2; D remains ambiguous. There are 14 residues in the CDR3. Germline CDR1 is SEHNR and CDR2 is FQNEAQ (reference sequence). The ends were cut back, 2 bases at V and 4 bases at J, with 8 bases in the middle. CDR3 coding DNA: TGTGCCAGCAGCTTACTAGGATCCACCGGGGAGCTGTTTTTT. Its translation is CASSLLGSTGELFF. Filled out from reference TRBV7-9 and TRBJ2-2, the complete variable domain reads DTGVSQNPRHKITKRGQNVTFRCDPISEHNRLYWYRQTLGQGPEFLTYFQNEAQLEKSRLLSDRFSAERPKGSFSTLEIQRTEQGDSAMYLCASSLLGSTGELFFGEGSRLTVL.

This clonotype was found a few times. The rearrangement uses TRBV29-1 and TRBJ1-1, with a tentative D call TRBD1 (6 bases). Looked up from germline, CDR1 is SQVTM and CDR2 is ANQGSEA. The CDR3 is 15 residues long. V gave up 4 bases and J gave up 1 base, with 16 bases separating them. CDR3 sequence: CSVGGGRRWNTEAFF. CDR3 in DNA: TGCAGCGTTGGAGGGGGGCGGCGATGGAACACTGAAGCTTTCTTT.

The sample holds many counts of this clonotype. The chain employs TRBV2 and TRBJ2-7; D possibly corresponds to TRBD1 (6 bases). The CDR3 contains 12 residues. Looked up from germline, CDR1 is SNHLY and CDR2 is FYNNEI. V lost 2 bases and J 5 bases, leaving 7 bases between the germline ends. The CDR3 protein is CASSEHRDEQYV. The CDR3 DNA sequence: TGTGCCAGCAGTGAACACAGGGACGAGCAGTACGTC.

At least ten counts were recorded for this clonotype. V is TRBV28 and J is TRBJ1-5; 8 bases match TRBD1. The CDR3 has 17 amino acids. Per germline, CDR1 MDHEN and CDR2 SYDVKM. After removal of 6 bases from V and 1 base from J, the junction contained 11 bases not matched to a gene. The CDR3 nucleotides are TGTGCCAGCAGGGCCCCGGGACAGGATTTAAGCAATCAGCCCCAGCATTTT. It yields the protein CASRAPGQDLSNQPQHF.

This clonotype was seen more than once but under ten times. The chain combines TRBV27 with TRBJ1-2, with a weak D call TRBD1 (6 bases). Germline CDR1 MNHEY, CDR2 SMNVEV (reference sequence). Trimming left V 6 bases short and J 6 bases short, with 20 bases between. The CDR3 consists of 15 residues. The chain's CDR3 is CASRPNYREGDGYTF. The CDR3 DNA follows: TGTGCCAGCAGACCAAACTACAGGGAGGGAGATGGCTACACCTTC.

CDR3 loop: CSANRPSGQETQYF. Written as DNA, the CDR3 is TGCAGTGCTAACCGTCCCAGCGGGCAAGAGACCCAGTACTTC. The chain has TRBV20-1 and TRBJ2-5; D is perhaps TRBD2 (6 bases). Germline-derived CDR1 and CDR2 are DFQATT and SNEGSKA (reference sequence). Between the trimmed V and J ends, which lost 4 bases and 2 bases, there was a span of 14 bases. The CDR3 spans 14 residues.

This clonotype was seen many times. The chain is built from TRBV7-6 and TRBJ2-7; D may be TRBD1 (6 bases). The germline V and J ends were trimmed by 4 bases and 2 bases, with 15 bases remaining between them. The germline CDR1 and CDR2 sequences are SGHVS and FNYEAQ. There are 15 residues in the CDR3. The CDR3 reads CASSSVMGATYEQYF. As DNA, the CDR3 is TGTGCCAGCAGCTCAGTAATGGGGGCGACCTACGAGCAGTACTTC. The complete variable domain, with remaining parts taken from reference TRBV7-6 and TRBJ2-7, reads GAGVSQSPRYKVTKRGQDVALRCDPISGHVSLYWYRQALGQGPEFLTYFNYEAQQDKSGLPNDRFSAERPEGSISTLTIQRTEQRDSAMYRCASSSVMGATYEQYFGPGTRLTVT.

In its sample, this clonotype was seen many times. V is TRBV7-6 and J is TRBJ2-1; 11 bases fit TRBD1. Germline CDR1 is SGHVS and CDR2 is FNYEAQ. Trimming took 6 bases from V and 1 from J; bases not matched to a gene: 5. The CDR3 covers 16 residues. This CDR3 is CASRPGQGASYNEQFF. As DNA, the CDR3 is TGTGCCAGCAGGCCTGGACAGGGGGCTTCCTACAATGAGCAGTTCTTC.

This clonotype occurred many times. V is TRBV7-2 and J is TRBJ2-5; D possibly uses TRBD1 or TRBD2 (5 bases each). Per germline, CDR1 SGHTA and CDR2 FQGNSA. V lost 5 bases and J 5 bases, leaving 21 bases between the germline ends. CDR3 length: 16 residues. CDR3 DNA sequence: TGTGCCAGCAGCATAGGCGGTTCGGGGTGGGGGGAGACCCAGTACTTC. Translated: CASSIGGSGWGETQYF.

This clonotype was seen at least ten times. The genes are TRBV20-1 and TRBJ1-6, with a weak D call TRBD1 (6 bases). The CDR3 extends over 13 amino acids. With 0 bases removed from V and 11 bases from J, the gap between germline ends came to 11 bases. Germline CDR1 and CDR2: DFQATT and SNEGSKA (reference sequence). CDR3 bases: TGCAGTGCTAGAGAGGACAGCTTGCCACCCCTCCACTTT. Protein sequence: CSAREDSLPPLHF.

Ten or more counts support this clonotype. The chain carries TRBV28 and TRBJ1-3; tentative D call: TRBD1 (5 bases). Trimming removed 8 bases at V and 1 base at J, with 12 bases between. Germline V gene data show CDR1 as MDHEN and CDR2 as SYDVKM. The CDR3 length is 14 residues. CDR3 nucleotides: TGTGCCAGCGGGTCAGGGCTATCTGGAAACACCATATATTTT. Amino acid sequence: CASGSGLSGNTIYF. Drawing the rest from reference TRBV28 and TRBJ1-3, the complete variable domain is DVKVTQSSRYLVKRTGEKVFLECVQDMDHENMFWYRQDPGLGLRLIYFSYDVKMKEKGDIPEGYSVSREKKERFSLILESASTNQTSMYLCASGSGLSGNTIYFGEGSWLTVV.

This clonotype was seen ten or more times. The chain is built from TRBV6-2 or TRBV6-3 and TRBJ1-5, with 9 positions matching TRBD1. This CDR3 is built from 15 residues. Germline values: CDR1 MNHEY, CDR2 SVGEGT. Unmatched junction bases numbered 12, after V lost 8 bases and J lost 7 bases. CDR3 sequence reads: CASRTNTGGRQPQHF. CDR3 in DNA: TGTGCCAGCCGAACTAATACAGGGGGCCGGCAGCCCCAGCATTTT.

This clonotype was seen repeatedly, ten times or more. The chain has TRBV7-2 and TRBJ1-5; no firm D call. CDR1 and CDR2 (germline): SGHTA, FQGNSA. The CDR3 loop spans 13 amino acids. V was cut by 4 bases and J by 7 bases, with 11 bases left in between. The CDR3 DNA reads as TGTGCCAGCAGCTCTCGGGTCGACCAGCCCCAGCATTTT. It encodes CASSSRVDQPQHF.

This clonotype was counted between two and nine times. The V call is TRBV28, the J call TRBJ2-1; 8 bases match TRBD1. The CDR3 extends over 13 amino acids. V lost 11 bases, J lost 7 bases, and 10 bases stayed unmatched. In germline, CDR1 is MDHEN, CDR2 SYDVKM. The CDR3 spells CAGQGDNGNEQFF. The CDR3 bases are TGTGCCGGACAGGGTGATAATGGAAATGAGCAGTTCTTC.

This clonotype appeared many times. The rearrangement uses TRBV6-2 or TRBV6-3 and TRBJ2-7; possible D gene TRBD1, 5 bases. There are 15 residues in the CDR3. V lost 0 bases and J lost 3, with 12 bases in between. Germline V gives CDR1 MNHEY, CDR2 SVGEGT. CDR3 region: CASSYSTDNYYEQYV. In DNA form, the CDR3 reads TGTGCCAGCAGTTACTCGACGGACAACTACTACGAGCAGTACGTC.

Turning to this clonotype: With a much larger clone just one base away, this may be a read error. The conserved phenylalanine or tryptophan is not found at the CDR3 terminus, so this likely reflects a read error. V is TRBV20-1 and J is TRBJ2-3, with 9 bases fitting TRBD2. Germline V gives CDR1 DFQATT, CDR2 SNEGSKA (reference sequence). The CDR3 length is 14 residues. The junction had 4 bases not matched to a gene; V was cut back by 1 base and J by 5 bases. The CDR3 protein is CSARGTSVQDTQYY. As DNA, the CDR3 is TGCAGTGCTAGAGGGACTAGCGTTCAAGATACGCAGTATTAT.

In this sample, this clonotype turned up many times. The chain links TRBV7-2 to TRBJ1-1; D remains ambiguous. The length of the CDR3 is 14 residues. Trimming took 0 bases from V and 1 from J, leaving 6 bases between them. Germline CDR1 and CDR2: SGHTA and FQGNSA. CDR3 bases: TGTGCCAGCAGCTTAGCCCAAGGGAACACTGAAGCTTTCTTT. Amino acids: CASSLAQGNTEAFF.

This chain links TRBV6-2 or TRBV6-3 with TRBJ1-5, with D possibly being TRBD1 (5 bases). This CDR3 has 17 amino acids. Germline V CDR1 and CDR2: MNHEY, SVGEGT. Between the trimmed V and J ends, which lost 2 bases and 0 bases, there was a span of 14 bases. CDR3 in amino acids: CASSYLGGASSNQPQHF. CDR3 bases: TGTGCCAGCAGTTACCTCGGAGGGGCCTCTAGCAATCAGCCCCAGCATTTT.

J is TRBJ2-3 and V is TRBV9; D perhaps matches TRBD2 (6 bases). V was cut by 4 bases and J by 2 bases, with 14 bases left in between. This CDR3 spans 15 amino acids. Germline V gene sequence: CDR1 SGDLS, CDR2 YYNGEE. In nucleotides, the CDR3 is TGTGCCAGCAGCCTAACCGGGACTTTCACAGATACGCAGTATTTT. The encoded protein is CASSLTGTFTDTQYF.

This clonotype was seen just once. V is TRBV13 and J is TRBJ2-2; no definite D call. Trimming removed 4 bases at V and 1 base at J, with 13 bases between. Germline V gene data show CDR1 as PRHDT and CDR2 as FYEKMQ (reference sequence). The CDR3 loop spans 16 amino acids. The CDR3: CASSSPPLVNTGELFF. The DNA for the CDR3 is TGTGCCAGCAGCTCCCCCCCCCTCGTGAACACCGGGGAGCTGTTTTTT.

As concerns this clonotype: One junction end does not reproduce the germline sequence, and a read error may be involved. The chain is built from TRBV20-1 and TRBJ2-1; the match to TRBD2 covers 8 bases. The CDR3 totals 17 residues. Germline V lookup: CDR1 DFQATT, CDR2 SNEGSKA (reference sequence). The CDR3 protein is CSARDGVRGGPVNKQFF. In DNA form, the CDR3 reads TGCAGTGCTAGAGATGGGGTTCGGGGGGGGCCCGTCAATAAGCAGTTCTTC.

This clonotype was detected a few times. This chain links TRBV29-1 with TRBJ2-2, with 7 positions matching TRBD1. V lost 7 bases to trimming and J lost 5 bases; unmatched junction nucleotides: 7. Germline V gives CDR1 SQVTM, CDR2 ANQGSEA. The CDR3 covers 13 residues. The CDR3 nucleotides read TGCAGCGCCGGGACAGCCTTAACCGGGGAGCTGTTTTTT. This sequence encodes CSAGTALTGELFF.

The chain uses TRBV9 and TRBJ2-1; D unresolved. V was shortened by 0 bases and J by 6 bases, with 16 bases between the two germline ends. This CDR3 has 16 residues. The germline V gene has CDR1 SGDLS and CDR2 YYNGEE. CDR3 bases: TGTGCCAGCAGCGTAGCAGTGGATAACTTCCGCAATGAGCAGTTCTTC. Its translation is CASSVAVDNFRNEQFF.

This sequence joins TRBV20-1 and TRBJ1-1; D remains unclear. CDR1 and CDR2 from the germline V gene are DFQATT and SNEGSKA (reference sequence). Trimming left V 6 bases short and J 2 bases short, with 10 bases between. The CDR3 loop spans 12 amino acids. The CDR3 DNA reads TGCAGTGCAGTGGCGGGTAACACTGAAGCTTTCTTT. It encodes CSAVAGNTEAFF.

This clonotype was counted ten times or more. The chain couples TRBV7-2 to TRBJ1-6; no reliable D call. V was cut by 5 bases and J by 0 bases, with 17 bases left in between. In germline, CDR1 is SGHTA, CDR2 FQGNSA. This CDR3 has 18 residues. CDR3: CASSLGRRPSSYNSPLHF. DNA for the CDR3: TGTGCCAGCAGCCTTGGGAGGAGGCCAAGCTCCTATAATTCACCCCTCCACTTT.